This T cell receptor (beta chain) derives from a study of cytomegalovirus exposure and HLA in healthy donors. Overall study findings and caveats: Among TCR beta chains of equal frequency, HLA-associated ones were more clonally expanded in a later analysis. Earlier analysis found most TCR beta V segments productive about 87% or about 30% of the time.

Both 60 Vbeta primers and 13 Jbeta primers went into the PCR. The assay was immunoSEQ multiplex PCR, and TCRdb's table has in-frame clones only and misses some. The sample lists about 120,000 clones, approximately 80% occurring once. The V end was cut by 5 bases, the J end by 6 bases, with 13 bases between. There are 13 residues in the CDR3. Germline CDR1 LNHDA, CDR2 SQIVND (reference sequence). This clone was counted between two and nine times. Its antigen is not known. Sequenced sample: PBMCs. The J gene is TRBJ1-1, the V gene TRBV19; no clear D. The origin of this receptor is a man aged 18 to 29 in good health and CMV-seropositive. The DNA of the CDR3 is TGTGCCAGTAGTCCCGGGGTGTTTTCTGAAGCTTTCTTT. Translating gives CASSPGVFSEAFF.